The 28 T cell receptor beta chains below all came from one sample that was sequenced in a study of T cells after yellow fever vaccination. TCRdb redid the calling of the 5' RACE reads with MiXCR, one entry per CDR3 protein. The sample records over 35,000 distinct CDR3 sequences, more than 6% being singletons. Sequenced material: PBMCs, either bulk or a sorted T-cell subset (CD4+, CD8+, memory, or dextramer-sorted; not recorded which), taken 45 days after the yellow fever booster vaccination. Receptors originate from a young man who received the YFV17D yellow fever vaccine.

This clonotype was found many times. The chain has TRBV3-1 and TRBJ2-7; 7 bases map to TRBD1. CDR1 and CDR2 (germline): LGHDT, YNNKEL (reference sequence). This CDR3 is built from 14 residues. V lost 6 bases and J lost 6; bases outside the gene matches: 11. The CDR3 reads CASSSTGNRGEQYF. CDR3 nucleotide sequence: TGTGCCAGCAGTTCCACCGGTAACAGGGGCGAGCAGTACTTC.

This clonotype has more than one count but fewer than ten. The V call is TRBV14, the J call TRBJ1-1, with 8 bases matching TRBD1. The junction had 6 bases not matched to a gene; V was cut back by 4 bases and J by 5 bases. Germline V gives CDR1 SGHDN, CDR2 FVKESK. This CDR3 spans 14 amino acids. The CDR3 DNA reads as TGTGCCAGCAGCCGGACAGGGCTTTTAACTGAAGCTTTCTTT. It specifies CASSRTGLLTEAFF.

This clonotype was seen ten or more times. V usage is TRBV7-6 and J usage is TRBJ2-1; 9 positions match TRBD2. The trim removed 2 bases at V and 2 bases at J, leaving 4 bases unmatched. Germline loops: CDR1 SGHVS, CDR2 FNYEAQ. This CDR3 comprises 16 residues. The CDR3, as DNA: TGTGCCAGCAGCTTAACTAGCGGGTGGACCTACAATGAGCAGTTCTTC. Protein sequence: CASSLTSGWTYNEQFF.

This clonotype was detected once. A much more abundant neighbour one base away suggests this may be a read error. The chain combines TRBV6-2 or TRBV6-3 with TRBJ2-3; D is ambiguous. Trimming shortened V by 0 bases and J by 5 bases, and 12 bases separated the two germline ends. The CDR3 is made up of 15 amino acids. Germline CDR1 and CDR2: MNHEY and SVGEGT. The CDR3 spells CASSYSAYGRDTQYF. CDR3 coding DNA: TGTGCCAGCAGTTACTCGGCTTATGGCAGAGATACGCAGTATTTT.

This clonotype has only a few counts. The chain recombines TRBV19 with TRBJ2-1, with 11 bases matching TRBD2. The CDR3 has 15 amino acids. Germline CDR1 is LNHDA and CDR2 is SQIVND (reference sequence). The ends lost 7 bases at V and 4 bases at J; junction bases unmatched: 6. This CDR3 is CASTPLAGVYNEQFF. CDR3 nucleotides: TGTGCCAGTACCCCACTAGCGGGGGTGTACAATGAGCAGTTCTTC.

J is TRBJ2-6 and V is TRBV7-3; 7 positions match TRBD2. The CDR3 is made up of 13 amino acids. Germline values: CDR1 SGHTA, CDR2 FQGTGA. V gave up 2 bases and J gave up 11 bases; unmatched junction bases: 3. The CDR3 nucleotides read TGTGCCAGCAGCTTACAGGGAGGGGACGTCCTGACTTTC. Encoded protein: CASSLQGGDVLTF.

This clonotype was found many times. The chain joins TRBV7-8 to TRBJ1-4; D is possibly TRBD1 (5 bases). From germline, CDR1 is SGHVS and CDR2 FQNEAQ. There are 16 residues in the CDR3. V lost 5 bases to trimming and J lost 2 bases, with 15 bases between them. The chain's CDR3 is CASSGGLSATNEKLFF. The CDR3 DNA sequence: TGTGCCAGCAGCGGGGGTCTCTCGGCGACTAATGAAAAACTGTTTTTT.

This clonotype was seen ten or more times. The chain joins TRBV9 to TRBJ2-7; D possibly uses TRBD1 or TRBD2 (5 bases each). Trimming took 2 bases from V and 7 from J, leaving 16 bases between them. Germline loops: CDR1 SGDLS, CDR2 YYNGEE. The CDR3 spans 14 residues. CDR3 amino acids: CASSVGPSGQEQYF. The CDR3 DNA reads TGTGCCAGCAGCGTGGGACCGTCGGGGCAGGAGCAGTACTTC.

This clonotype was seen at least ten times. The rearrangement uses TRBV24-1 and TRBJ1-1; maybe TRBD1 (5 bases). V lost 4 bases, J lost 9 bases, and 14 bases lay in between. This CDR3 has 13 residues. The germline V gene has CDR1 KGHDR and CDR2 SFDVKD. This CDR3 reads CATSDSWGRKAFF. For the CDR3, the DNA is TGTGCCACCAGTGACTCTTGGGGCCGAAAAGCTTTCTTT.

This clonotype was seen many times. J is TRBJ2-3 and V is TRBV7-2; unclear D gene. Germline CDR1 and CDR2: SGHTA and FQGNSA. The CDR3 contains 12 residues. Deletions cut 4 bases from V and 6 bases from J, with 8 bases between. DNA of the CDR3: TGTGCCAGCAGCTACTACGGGGATACGCAGTATTTT. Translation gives CASSYYGDTQYF.

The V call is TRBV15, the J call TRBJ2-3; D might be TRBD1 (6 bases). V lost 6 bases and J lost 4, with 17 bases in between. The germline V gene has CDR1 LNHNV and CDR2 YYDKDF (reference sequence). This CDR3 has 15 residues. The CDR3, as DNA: TGTGCCACCAGACAAGGTGGGGGCCAACCAGATACGCAGTATTTT. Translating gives CATRQGGGQPDTQYF.

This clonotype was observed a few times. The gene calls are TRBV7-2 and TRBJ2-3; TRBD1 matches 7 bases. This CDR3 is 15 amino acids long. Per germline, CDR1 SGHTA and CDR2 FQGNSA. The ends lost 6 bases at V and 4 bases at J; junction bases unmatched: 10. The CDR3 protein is CASRPTGVASDTQYF. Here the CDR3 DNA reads TGTGCCAGCAGACCCACAGGGGTGGCCTCAGATACGCAGTATTTT.

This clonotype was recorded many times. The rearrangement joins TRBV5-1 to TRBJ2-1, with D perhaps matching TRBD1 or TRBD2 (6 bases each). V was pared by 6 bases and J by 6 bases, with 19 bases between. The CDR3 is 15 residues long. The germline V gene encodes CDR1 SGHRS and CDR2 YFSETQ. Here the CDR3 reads CASIHYGGLGNEQFF. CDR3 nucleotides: TGCGCCAGCATCCACTATGGGGGGCTTGGCAATGAGCAGTTCTTC.

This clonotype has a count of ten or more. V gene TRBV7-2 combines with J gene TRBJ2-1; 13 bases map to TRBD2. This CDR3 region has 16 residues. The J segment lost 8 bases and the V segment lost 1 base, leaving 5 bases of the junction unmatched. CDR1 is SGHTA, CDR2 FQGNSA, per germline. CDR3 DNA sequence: TGTGCCAGCAGCTTAGGCGCCGGGACTAGCGGGGATGAGCAGTTCTTC. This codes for CASSLGAGTSGDEQFF.

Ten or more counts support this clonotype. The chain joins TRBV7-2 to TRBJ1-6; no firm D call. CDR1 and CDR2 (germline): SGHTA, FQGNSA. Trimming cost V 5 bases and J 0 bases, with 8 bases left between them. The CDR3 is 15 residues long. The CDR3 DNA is TGTGCCAGCAGCCGAACTAGCTCCTATAATTCACCCCTCCACTTT. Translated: CASSRTSSYNSPLHF.

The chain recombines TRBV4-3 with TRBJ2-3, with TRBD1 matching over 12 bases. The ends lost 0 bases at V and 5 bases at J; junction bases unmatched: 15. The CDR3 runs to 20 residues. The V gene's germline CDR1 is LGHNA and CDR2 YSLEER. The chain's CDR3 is CASSQEGGDRGPDSKDTQYF. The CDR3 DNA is TGCGCCAGCAGCCAAGAGGGGGGGGACAGGGGGCCGGACTCCAAAGATACGCAGTATTTT.

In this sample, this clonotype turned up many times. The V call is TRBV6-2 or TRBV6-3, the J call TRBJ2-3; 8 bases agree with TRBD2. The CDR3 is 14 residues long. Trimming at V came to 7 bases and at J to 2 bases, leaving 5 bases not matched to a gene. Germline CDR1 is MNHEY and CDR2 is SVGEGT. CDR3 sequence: CASNTGGHTDTQYF. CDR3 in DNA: TGTGCCAGCAACACGGGGGGGCACACAGATACGCAGTATTTT.

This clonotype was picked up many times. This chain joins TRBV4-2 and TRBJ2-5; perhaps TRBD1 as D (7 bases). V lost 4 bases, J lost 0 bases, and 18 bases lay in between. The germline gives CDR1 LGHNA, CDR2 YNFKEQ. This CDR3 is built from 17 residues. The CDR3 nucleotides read TGTGCCAGCAGCCTCTCTGGTCCAGGGGGGTACCAAGAGACCCAGTACTTC. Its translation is CASSLSGPGGYQETQYF.

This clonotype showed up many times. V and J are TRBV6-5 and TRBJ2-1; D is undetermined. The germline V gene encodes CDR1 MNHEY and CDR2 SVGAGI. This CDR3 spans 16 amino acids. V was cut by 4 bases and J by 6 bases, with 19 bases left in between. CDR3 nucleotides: TGTGCCAGCAGTTTTTCCTTTGACTCAAACGCCAATGAGCAGTTCTTC. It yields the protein CASSFSFDSNANEQFF.

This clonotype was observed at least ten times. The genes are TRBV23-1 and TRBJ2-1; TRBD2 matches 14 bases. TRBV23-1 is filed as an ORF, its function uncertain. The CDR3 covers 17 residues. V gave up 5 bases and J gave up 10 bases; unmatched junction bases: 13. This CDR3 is CASSGHRLAGGLREQFF. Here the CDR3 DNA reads TGCGCCAGCAGTGGGCATAGACTAGCGGGAGGGCTGAGGGAGCAGTTCTTC.

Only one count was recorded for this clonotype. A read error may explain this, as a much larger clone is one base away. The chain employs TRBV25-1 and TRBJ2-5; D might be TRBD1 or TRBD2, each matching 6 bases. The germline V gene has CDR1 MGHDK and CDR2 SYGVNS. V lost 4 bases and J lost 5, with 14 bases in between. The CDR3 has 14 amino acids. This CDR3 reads CASSVPGAHETQYF. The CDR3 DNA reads TGTGCCAGCAGTGTCCCGGGGGCCCACGAGACCCAGTACTTC.

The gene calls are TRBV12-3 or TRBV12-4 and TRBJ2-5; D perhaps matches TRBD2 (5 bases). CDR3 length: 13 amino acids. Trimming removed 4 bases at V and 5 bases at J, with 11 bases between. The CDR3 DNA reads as TGTGCCAGCAGTTCCGGGATTGCTGAGACCCAGTACTTC. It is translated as CASSSGIAETQYF.

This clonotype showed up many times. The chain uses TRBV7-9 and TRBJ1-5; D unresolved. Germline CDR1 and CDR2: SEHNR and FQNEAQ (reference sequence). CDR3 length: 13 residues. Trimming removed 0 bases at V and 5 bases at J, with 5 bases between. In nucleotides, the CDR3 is TGTGCCAGCAGCTTAGCGGGTCATCAGCCCCAGCATTTT. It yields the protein CASSLAGHQPQHF.

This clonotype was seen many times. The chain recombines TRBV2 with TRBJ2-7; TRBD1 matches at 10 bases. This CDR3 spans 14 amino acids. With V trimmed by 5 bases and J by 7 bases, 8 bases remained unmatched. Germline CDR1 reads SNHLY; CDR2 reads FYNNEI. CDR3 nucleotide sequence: TGTGCCAGCAGTCCCGGGACAGGGGCGGAAGAGCAGTACTTC. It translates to CASSPGTGAEEQYF.

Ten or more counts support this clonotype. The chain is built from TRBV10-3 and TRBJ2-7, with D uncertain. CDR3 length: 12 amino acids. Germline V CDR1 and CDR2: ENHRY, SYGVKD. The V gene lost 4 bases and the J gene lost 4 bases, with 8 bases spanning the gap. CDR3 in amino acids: CAISGGIYEQYF. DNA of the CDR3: TGTGCCATCAGTGGAGGAATTTACGAGCAGTACTTC.

The CDR3 DNA sequence: TGTGCCAGCAGTTTGGGGGGAAACCAGGGAGATACGCAGTATTTT. Translation gives CASSLGGNQGDTQYF. J is TRBJ2-3 and V is TRBV28; D may be TRBD2 (6 bases). V lost 3 bases to trimming and J lost 5 bases, with 15 bases between them. This CDR3 has 15 residues. Germline V gene sequence: CDR1 MDHEN, CDR2 SYDVKM. Full variable domain (outside the CDR3, taken from reference TRBV28 and TRBJ2-3): DVKVTQSSRYLVKRTGEKVFLECVQDMDHENMFWYRQDPGLGLRLIYFSYDVKMKEKGDIPEGYSVSREKKERFSLILESASTNQTSMYLCASSLGGNQGDTQYFGPGTRLTVL.

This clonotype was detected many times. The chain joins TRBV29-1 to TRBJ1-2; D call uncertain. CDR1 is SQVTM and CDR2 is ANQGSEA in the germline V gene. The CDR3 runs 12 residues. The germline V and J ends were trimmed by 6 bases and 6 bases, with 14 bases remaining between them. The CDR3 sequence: CSVPGFGDGYTF. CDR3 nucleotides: TGCAGCGTGCCGGGGTTTGGGGATGGCTACACCTTC.

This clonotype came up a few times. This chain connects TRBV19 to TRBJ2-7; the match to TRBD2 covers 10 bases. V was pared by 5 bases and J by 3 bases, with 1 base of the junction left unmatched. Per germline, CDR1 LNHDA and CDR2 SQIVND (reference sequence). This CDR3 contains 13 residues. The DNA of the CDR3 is TGTGCCAGTAGTTGGACTAGCGGCTACGAGCAGTACTTC. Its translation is CASSWTSGYEQYF.